This T cell receptor (beta chain) appears in the sequencing data of a study of T cells in Graves' hyperthyroidism and ophthalmopathy. The CDR3 sequence is 17 residues long. V lost 5 bases to trimming and J lost 5 bases; unmatched junction nucleotides: 9. Of note for this clonotype: Its antigen is as yet unknown.

Using RNA transcripts as the source, TCR beta CDR3 regions were amplified. A first-round RT-PCR of the TCR CDR3 used the HTBI primer set. TCRdb fed the multiplex PCR reads into MiXCR, producing one record per CDR3 protein. The table lists over 300,000 distinct CDR3 sequences, roughly 13% of them singletons. Whole-study results and caveats: Most thyroid clonotypes that were expanded above 0.001 also turned up in blood.

Sequencing was carried out using blood. The chain joins TRBV12-3 or TRBV12-4 to TRBJ2-1, with 13 nucleotides matching TRBD2. This receptor was taken from a woman in her sixties or seventies with Graves' hyperthyroidism. In nucleotides, the CDR3 is TGTGCCAGCAGTCCACTAGCGGGAGGGCCTCAAGACAATGAGCAGTTCTTC. Its protein is CASSPLAGGPQDNEQFF.